This T cell receptor (beta chain) was sequenced in a study of shared clonotypes between healthy human individuals. This clone turned up a few times. The antigen is unknown. The same CDR3 is also encoded by other DNA sequences in this sample. The study's findings and limits: Having only a few donors restricted how much genetic and exposure-history diversity was captured. Depth of sequencing was expected to influence donor clonotype sharing.

Clones were read by immunoSEQ multiplex PCR, and TCRdb kept only the in-frame ones, dropping some. The data contain some 490,000 clones, roughly 80% of them seen just once; the ten biggest clones take up about an eighth. Germline CDR1 reads SGHNT; CDR2 reads YYREEE (reference sequence). CDR3 size: 13 residues. The V and J ends lost 0 bases and 4 bases, in that order; junction bases with no gene match: 0. Donors were healthy HIV-negative adults without recently reported acute infections or vaccinations. Around 100 million PBMCs went into genomic DNA for unsorted samples. Source material: PBMCs. This clonotype originated in a woman aged 40 to 50 in good health. Some clones in this sample may be carry-over from other donors' samples. The J gene is TRBJ2-5, the V gene TRBV5-4; 7 nucleotides match TRBD2. The CDR3: CASSLAGGETQYF. CDR3 bases: TGTGCCAGCAGCTTGGCGGGAGGAGAGACCCAGTACTTC. Using reference TRBV5-4 and TRBJ2-5 for the parts outside the CDR3, the full variable domain is ETGVTQSPTHLIKTRGQQVTLRCSSQSGHNTVSWYQQALGQGPQFIFQYYREEENGRGNFPPRFSGLQFPNYSSELNVNALELDDSALYLCASSLAGGETQYFGPGTRLLVL.